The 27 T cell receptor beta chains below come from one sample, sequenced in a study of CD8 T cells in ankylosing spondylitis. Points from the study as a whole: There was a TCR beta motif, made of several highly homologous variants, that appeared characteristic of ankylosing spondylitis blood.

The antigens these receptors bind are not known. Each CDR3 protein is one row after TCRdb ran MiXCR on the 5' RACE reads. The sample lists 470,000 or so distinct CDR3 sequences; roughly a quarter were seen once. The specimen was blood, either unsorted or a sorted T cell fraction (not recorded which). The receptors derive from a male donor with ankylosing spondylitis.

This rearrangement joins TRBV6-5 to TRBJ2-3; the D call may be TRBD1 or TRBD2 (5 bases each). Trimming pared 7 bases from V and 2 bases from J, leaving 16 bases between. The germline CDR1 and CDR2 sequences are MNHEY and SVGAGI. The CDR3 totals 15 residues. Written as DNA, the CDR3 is TGTGCCAGCACTTCGGGGCGGGCTGACACAGATACGCAGTATTTT. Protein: CASTSGRADTDTQYF.

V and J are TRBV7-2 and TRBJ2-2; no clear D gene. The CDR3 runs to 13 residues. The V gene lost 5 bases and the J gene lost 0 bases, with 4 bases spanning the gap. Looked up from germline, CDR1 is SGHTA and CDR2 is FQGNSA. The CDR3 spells CASSNANTGELFF. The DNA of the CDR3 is TGTGCCAGCAGCAACGCGAACACCGGGGAGCTGTTTTTT.

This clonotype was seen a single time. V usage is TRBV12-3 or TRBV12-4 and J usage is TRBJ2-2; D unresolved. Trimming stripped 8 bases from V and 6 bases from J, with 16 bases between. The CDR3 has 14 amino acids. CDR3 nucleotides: TGTGCCAGCGCCCCTCGAACGGGTCCCGGGGAGCTGTTTTTT. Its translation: CASAPRTGPGELFF.

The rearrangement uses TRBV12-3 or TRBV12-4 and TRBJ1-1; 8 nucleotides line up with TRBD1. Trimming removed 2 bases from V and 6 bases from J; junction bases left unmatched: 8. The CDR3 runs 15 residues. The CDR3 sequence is CASSLRAGGRSEAFF. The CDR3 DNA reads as TGTGCCAGCAGTTTAAGGGCAGGGGGCCGGTCTGAAGCTTTCTTT.

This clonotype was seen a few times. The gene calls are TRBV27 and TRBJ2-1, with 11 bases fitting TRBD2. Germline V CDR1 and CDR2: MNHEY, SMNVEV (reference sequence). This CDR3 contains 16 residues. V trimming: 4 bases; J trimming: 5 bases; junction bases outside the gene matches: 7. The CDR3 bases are TGTGCCAGCAGTTCGTCCCCTAGCGGGAGGCACAATGAGCAGTTCTTC. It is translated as CASSSSPSGRHNEQFF.

The CDR3 DNA is TGTGCCAGCAGTGCGGGGACAGTTAGCTCCTACGAGCAGTACTTC. The encoded protein is CASSAGTVSSYEQYF. The chain uses TRBV25-1 and TRBJ2-7; 7 nucleotides match TRBD1. CDR1 is MGHDK, CDR2 SYGVNS, per germline. Germline trimming cut 4 bases from V and 0 bases from J; bases unmatched to any gene: 6. This CDR3 comprises 15 residues.

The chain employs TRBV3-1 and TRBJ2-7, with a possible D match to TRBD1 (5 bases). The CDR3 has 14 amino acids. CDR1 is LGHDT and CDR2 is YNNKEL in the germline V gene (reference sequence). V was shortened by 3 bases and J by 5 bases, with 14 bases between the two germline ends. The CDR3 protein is CASSQKMGLDEQYF. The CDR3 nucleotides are TGTGCCAGCAGCCAGAAGATGGGGCTAGACGAGCAGTACTTC.

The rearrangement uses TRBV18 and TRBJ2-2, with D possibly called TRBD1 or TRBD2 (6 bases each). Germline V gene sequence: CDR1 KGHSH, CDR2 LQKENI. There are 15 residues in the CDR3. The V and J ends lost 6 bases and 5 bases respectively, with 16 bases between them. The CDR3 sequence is CASSPTGSGTGELFF. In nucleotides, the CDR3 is TGTGCCAGCTCCCCTACAGGGAGCGGGACCGGGGAGCTGTTTTTT. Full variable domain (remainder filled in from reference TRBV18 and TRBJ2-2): NAGVMQNPRHLVRRRGQEARLRCSPMKGHSHVYWYRQLPEEGLKFMVYLQKENIIDESGMPKERFSAEFPKEGPSILRIQQVVRGDSAAYFCASSPTGSGTGELFFGEGSRLTVL.

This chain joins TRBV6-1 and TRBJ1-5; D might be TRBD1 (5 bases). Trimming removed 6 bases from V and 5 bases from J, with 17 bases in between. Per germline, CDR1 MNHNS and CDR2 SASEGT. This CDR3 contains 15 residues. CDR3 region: CASRRGQQGYQPQHF. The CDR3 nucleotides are TGTGCCAGCAGGAGGGGCCAGCAGGGTTATCAGCCCCAGCATTTT.

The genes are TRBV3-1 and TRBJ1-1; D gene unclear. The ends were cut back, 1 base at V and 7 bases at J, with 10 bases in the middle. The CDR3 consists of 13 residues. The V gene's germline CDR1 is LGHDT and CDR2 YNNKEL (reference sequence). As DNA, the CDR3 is TGTGCCAGCAGCCAAGGGACGGTTGATGAAGCTTTCTTT. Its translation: CASSQGTVDEAFF.

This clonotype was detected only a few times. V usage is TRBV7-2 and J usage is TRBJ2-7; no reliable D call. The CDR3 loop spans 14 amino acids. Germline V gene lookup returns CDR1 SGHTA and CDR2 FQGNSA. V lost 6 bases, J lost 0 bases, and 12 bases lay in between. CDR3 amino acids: CASRADANSYEQYV. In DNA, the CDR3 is TGTGCCAGCAGGGCGGATGCTAACTCCTACGAGCAGTACGTC.

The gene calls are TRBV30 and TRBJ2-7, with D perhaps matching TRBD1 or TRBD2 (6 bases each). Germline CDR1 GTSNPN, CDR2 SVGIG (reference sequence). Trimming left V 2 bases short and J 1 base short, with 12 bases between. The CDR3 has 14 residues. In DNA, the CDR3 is TGTGCCTGGAGTCAGGGGAGGACTTCCTACGAGCAGTACGTC. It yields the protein CAWSQGRTSYEQYV.

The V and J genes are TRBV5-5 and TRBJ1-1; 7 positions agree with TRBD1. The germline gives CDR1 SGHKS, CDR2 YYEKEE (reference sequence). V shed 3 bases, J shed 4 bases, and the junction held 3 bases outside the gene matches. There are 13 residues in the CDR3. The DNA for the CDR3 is TGTGCCAGCAGCTCGACAGGGTCCACTGAAGCTTTCTTT. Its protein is CASSSTGSTEAFF.

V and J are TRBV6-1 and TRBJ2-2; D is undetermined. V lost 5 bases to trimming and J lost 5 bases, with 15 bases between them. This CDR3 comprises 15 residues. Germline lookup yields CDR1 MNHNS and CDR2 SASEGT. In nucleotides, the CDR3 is TGTGCCAGCAGTCCCCGGGTGTTTGGAACCGGGGAGCTGTTTTTT. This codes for CASSPRVFGTGELFF.

This CDR3 is CSAKLAGEGGELFF. The DNA of the CDR3 is TGCAGTGCTAAACTAGCGGGAGAAGGAGGGGAGCTGTTTTTT. The rearrangement joins TRBV20-1 to TRBJ2-2; 11 bases are shared with TRBD2. CDR1 is DFQATT, CDR2 SNEGSKA, per germline (reference sequence). The CDR3 runs to 14 residues. V shed 4 bases and J 8 bases; nucleotides not matched to a gene: 6.

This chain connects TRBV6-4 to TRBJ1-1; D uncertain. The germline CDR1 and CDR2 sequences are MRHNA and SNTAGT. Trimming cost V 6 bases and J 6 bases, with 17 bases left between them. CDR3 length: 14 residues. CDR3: CASRSGPASPEAFF. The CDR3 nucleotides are TGTGCCAGCAGGAGCGGGCCAGCTTCCCCTGAAGCTTTCTTT.

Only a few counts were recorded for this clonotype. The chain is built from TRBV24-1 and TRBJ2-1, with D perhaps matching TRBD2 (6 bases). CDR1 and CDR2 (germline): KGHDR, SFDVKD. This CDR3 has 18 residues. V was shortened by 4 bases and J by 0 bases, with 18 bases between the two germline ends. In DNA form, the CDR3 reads TGTGCCACCAGTGAAAGGCGGGGATGGGGGAGCTCCTACAATGAGCAGTTCTTC. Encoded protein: CATSERRGWGSSYNEQFF.

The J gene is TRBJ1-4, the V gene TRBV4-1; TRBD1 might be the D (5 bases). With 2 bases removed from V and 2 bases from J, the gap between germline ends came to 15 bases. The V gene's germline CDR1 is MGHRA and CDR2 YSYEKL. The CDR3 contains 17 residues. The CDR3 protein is CASSQPRGSVTNEKLFF. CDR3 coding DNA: TGCGCCAGCAGCCAACCTCGGGGGTCGGTGACTAATGAAAAACTGTTTTTT.

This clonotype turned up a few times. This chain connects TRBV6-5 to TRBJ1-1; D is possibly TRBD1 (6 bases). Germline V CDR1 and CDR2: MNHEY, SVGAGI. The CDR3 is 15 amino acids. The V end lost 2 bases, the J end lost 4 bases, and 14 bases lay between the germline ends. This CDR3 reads CASSYAGAMGTEAFF. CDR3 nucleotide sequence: TGTGCCAGCAGTTACGCAGGGGCCATGGGCACTGAAGCTTTCTTT.

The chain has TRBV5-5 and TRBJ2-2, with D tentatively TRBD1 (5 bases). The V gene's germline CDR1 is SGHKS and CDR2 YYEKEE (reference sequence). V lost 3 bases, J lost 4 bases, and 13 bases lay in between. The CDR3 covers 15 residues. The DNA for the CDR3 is TGTGCCAGCAGCTCCCCAGGGTACGGCACCGGGGAGCTGTTTTTT. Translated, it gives CASSSPGYGTGELFF. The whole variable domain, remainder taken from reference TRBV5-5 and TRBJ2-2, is DAGVTQSPTHLIKTRGQQVTLRCSPISGHKSVSWYQQVLGQGPQFIFQYYEKEERGRGNFPDRFSARQFPNYSSELNVNALLLGDSALYLCASSSPGYGTGELFFGEGSRLTVL.

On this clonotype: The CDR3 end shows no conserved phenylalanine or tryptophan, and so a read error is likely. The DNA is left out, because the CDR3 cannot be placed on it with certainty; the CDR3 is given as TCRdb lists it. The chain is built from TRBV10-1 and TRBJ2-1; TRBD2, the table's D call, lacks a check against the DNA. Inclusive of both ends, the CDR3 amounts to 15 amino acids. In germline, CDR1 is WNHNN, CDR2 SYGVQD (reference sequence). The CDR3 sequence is CASSESSTTGGREGL.

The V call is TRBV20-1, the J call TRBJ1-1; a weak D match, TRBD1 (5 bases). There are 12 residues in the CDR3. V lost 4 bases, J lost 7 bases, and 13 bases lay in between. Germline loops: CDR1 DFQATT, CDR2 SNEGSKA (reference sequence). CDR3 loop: CSATPWGVEAFF. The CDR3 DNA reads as TGCAGTGCTACTCCCTGGGGGGTTGAAGCTTTCTTT.

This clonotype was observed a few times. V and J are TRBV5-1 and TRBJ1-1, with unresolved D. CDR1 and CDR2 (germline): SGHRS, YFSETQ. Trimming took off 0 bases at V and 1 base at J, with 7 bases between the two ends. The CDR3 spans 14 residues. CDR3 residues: CASSLEPPNTEAFF. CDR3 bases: TGCGCCAGCAGCTTGGAACCTCCGAACACTGAAGCTTTCTTT.

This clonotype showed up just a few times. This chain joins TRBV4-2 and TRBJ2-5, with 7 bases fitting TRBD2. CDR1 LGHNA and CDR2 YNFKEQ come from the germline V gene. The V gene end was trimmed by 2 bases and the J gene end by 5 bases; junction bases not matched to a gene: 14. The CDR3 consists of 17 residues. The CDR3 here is CASSQTPGASGRETQYF. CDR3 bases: TGTGCCAGCAGCCAAACTCCTGGAGCTAGCGGTAGGGAGACCCAGTACTTC.

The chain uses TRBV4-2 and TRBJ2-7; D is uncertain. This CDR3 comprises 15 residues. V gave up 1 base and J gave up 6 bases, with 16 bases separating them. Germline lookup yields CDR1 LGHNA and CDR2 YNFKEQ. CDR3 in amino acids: CASSQARNTPGEQYF. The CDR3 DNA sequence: TGTGCCAGCAGCCAAGCAAGGAACACCCCAGGCGAGCAGTACTTC.

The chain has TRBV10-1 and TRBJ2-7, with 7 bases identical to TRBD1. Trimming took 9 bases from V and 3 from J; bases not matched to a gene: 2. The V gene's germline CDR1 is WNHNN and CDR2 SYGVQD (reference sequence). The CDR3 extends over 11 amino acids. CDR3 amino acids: CARDRDYEQYV. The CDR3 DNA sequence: TGCGCCAGAGACAGGGACTACGAGCAGTACGTC.

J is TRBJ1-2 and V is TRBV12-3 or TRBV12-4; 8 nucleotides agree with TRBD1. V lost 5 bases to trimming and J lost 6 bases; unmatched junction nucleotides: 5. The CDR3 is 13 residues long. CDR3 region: CASSGQGVDGYTF. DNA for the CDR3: TGTGCCAGCAGTGGACAGGGCGTGGATGGCTACACCTTC.